This TCR beta chain was captured in a study of cytomegalovirus exposure and HLA in healthy donors. Study in general: Early on, a data release was issued that held roughly 80 million unique TCRs from HLA-typed donors. Researchers found that 81% of fewer than 450 genotyped donors fell within the Caucasian-associated ancestry cluster.

A single count supports this clone. The CDR3 covers 12 residues. J lost 8 bases, V lost 3 bases, and 5 bases had no gene match. Germline CDR1 reads SQVTM; CDR2 reads ANQGSEA. The PCR used 60 Vbeta and 13 Jbeta primers. The method was immunoSEQ multiplex PCR; TCRdb's version includes in-frame clones alone and lacks a portion of them. There are approximately 180,000 clones in the sample; just under 85% occur only once, and under 5% lies in the top ten. J is TRBJ1-2 and V is TRBV29-1; TRBD1 agrees at 8 bases. The sequencing input was PBMCs. This receptor was identified in a girl aged 10 to 17 in good health and CMV-seropositive. The CDR3: CSVDSDRGGYTF. The CDR3 DNA sequence: TGCAGCGTTGACTCCGACAGGGGCGGCTACACCTTC.